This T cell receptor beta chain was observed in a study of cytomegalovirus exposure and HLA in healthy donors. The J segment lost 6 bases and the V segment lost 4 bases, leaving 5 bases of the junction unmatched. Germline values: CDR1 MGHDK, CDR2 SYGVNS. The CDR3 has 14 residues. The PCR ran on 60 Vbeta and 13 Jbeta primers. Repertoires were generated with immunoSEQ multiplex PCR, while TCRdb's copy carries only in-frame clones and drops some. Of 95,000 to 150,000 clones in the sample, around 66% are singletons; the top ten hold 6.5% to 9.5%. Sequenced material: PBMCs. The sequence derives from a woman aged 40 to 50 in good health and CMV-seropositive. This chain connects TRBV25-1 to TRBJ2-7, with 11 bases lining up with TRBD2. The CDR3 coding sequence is TGTGCCAGCAGTGGTGGGCTAGCGGGAGGCGAGCAGTACTTC. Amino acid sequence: CASSGGLAGGEQYF.